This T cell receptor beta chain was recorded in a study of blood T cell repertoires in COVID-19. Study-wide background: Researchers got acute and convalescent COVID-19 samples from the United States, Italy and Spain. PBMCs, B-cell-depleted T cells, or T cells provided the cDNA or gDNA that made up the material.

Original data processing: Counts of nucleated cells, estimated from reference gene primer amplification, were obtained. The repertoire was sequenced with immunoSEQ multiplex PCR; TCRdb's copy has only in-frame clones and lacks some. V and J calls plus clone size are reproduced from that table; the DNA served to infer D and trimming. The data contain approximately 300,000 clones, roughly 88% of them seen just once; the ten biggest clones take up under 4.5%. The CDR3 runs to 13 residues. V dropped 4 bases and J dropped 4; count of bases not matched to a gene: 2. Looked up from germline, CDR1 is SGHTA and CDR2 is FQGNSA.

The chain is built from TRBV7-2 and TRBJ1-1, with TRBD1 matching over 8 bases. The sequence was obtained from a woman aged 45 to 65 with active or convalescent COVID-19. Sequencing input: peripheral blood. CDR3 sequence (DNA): TGTGCCAGCAGCTACGGACAGGGCACTGAAGCTTTCTTT. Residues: CASSYGQGTEAFF.